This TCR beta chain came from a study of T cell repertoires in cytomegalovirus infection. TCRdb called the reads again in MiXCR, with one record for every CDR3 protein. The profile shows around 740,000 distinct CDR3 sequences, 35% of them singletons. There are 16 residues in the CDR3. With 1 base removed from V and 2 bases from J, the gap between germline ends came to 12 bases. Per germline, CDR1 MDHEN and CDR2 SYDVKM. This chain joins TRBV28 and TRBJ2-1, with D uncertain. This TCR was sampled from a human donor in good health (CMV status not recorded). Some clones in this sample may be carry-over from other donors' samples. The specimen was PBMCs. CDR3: CASSLLGEAPYNEQFF. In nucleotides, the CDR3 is TGTGCCAGCAGTTTATTAGGAGAGGCACCCTACAATGAGCAGTTCTTC.